This T cell receptor beta chain was sequenced in a study of T cells in Graves' hyperthyroidism and ophthalmopathy. Germline lookup yields CDR1 KGHDR and CDR2 SFDVKD. The CDR3 spans 15 residues. V lost 3 bases to trimming and J lost 6 bases, with 15 bases between them. The CDR3 regions of TCR beta were amplified from RNA transcripts. When the TCR CDR3 underwent first-round RT-PCR, the HTBI primer set was used. TCRdb passed the multiplex PCR reads through MiXCR, listing each CDR3 protein once. The profile shows 300,000 to 450,000 distinct CDR3 sequences, approximately 15% of them singletons. This clonotype was detected many times.

The sequenced sample consisted of blood. This clonotype originated in a woman aged 25-40 years with Graves' hyperthyroidism. The J gene is TRBJ2-3, the V gene TRBV24-1; D tentatively reads TRBD1 or TRBD2 (5 bases each). The CDR3 bases are TGTGCCACCAGTGATGCGCCGGGACCCCTGGATACGCAGTATTTT. As protein: CATSDAPGPLDTQYF.